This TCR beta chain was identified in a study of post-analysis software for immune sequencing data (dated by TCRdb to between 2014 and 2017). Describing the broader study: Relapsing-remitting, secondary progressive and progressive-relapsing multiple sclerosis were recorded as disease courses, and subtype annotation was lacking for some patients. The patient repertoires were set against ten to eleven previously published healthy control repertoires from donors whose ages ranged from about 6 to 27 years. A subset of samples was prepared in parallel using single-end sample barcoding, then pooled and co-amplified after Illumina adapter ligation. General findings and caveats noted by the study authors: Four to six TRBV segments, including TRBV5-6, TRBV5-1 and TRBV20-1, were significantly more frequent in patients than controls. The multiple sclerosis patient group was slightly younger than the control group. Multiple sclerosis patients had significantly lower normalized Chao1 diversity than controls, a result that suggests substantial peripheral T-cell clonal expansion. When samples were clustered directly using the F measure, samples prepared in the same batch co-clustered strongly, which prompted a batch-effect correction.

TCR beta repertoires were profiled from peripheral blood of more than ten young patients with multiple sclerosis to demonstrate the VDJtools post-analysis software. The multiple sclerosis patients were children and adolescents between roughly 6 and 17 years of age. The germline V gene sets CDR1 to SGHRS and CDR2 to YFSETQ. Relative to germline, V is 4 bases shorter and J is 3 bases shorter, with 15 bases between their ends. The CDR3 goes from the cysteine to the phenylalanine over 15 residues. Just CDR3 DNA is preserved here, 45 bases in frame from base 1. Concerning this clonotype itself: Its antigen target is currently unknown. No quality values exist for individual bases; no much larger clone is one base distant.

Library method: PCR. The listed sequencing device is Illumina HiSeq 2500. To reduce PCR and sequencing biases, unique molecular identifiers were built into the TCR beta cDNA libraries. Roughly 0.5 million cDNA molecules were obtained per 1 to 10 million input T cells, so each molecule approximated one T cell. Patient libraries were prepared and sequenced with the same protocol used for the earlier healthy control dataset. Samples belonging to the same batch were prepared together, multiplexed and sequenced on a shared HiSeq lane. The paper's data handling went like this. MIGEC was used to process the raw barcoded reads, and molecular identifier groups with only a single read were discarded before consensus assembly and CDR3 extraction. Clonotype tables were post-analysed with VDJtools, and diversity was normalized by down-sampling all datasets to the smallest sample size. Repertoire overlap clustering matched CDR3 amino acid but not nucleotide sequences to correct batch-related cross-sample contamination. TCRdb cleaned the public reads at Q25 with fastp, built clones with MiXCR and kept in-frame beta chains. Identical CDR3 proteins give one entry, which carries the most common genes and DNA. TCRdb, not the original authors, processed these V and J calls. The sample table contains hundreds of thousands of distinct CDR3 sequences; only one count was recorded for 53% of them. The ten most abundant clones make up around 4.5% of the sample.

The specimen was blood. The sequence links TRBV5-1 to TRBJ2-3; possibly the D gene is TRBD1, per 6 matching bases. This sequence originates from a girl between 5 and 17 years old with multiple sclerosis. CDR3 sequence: CASSPEGRGTDTQYF. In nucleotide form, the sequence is TGCGCCAGCAGCCCGGAAGGCAGGGGAACAGATACGCAGTATTTT.